A single sample is the source of the 25 T cell receptor beta chains below, sequenced in a study of T cell clones after liver transplantation. Some clones are missing from TCRdb's copy, which holds only in-frame ones; the method was immunoSEQ multiplex PCR. The repertoire holds roughly 50,000 clones, about 88% seen once, with around 8.7% in the top ten. Sequencing used CD4+ T cells from blood, obtained before liver transplant. Receptors were obtained from a human donor who received a liver transplant.

This clone occurred once. The rearrangement links TRBV18 to TRBJ2-5; TRBD1 matches at 7 bases. J gave up 4 bases and V 5 bases, and 10 bases lay outside the gene matches. In germline, CDR1 is KGHSH, CDR2 LQKENI. The CDR3 consists of 15 residues. The DNA of the CDR3 is TGTGCCAGCTCAAAAGGACAGGCCCACGGAGAGACCCAGTACTTC. Translation gives CASSKGQAHGETQYF.

V usage is TRBV7-9 and J usage is TRBJ2-5; 12 bases align to TRBD2. V lost 4 bases and J lost 5; bases outside the gene matches: 5. CDR1 and CDR2 (germline): SEHNR, FQNEAQ (reference sequence). This CDR3 comprises 15 residues. The CDR3 loop is CASSSSGRAEETQYF. CDR3 DNA sequence: TGTGCCAGCAGCTCTAGCGGGAGGGCCGAGGAGACCCAGTACTTC. Full variable domain (remainder filled in from reference TRBV7-9 and TRBJ2-5): DTGVSQNPRHKITKRGQNVTFRCDPISEHNRLYWYRQTLGQGPEFLTYFQNEAQLEKSRLLSDRFSAERPKGSFSTLEIQRTEQGDSAMYLCASSSSGRAEETQYFGPGTRLLVL.

The V call is TRBV5-6, the J call TRBJ2-2; D is possibly TRBD2 (5 bases). The CDR3 totals 15 residues. V lost 4 bases to trimming and J lost 1 base, with 11 bases between them. Germline V gene sequence: CDR1 SGHDT, CDR2 YYEEEE. CDR3 loop: CASSATGRNTGELFF. For the CDR3, the DNA is TGTGCCAGCAGCGCCACGGGGAGGAACACCGGGGAGCTGTTTTTT.

V gene TRBV29-1 combines with J gene TRBJ2-3, with TRBD1 as a possible D gene (5 bases). The CDR3 runs 12 residues. The V end was cut by 5 bases, the J end by 5 bases, with 11 bases between. The germline V gene encodes CDR1 SQVTM and CDR2 ANQGSEA. The CDR3 DNA follows: TGCAGCGTTTTACAGGTTGGAGATACGCAGTATTTT. As protein: CSVLQVGDTQYF.

The chain has TRBV7-2 and TRBJ2-2, with 9 nucleotides matching TRBD1. Germline values: CDR1 SGHTA, CDR2 FQGNSA. Trimming cost V 5 bases and J 7 bases; bases outside gene matches: 11. CDR3 size: 16 residues. CDR3 protein: CASSLHRGRESGELFF. The CDR3, as DNA: TGTGCCAGCAGCCTGCACAGGGGGCGGGAAAGCGGGGAGCTGTTTTTT.

The J gene is TRBJ2-1, the V gene TRBV11-3, with D tentatively TRBD1 or TRBD2 (5 bases each). The CDR3 has 16 amino acids. The ends were cut back, 1 base at V and 0 bases at J, with 10 bases in the middle. Germline V gene sequence: CDR1 SGHNT, CDR2 YENEEA. CDR3 sequence reads: CASSLGSGSSYNEQFF. In DNA, the CDR3 is TGTGCCAGCAGCTTAGGATCAGGGAGCTCCTACAATGAGCAGTTCTTC. Drawing the rest from reference TRBV11-3 and TRBJ2-1, the complete variable domain is EAGVVQSPRYKIIEKKQPVAFWCNPISGHNTLYWYLQNLGQGPELLIRYENEEAVDDSQLPKDRFSAERLKGVDSTLKIQPAELGDSAVYLCASSLGSGSSYNEQFFGPGTRLTVL.

The rearrangement uses TRBV5-4 and TRBJ1-1, with 10 bases fitting TRBD1. The germline gives CDR1 SGHNT, CDR2 YYREEE (reference sequence). Trimming cost V 4 bases and J 6 bases; bases outside gene matches: 6. The CDR3 spans 14 residues. The CDR3 region is CASSPGTGVPEAFF. In DNA, the CDR3 is TGTGCCAGCAGCCCGGGGACAGGGGTCCCTGAAGCTTTCTTT.

The chain has TRBV9 and TRBJ2-1, with TRBD2 matching 8 bases. The CDR3 consists of 14 residues. Germline CDR1 reads SGDLS; CDR2 reads YYNGEE. Trimming took 3 bases from V and 4 from J; bases not matched to a gene: 3. CDR3 region: CASSELAEYNEQFF. CDR3 sequence (DNA): TGTGCCAGCAGCGAACTAGCGGAATACAATGAGCAGTTCTTC.

The chain joins TRBV2 to TRBJ2-2; D is uncertain. Germline CDR1 SNHLY, CDR2 FYNNEI. V was pared by 1 base and J by 1 base, with 7 bases between. CDR3 length: 15 residues. The CDR3 coding sequence is TGTGCCAGCAGTGAAGGTTGGGGGAACACCGGGGAGCTGTTTTTT. Protein sequence: CASSEGWGNTGELFF.

The rearrangement joins TRBV4-3 to TRBJ2-2; D might be TRBD1 (5 bases). CDR3 length equals 16 residues. Trimming took off 0 bases at V and 1 base at J, with 9 bases between the two ends. CDR1 and CDR2 (germline): LGHNA, YSLEER. The chain's CDR3 is CASSQDQGQNTGELFF. DNA of the CDR3: TGCGCCAGCAGCCAAGATCAGGGCCAGAACACCGGGGAGCTGTTTTTT.

The chain is built from TRBV4-1 and TRBJ2-7, with D tentatively TRBD1 (5 bases). In germline, CDR1 is MGHRA, CDR2 YSYEKL. This CDR3 region has 16 residues. Trimming left V 4 bases short and J 2 bases short, with 18 bases between. CDR3: CASSPTDRGSPYEQYF. CDR3 DNA sequence: TGCGCCAGCAGCCCGACCGACAGAGGTTCCCCCTACGAGCAGTACTTC.

CDR3 nucleotide sequence: TGTGCCACCAGCATGAAGGGCAACACTGAAGCTTTCTTT. This codes for CATSMKGNTEAFF. The chain has TRBV15 and TRBJ1-1; no reliable D call. The CDR3 is 13 amino acids. V lost 4 bases and J lost 2, with 8 bases in between. The germline V gene has CDR1 LNHNV and CDR2 YYDKDF (reference sequence).

The chain combines TRBV19 with TRBJ2-7, with D perhaps matching TRBD1 (6 bases). The V gene's germline CDR1 is LNHDA and CDR2 SQIVND (reference sequence). Deletions cut 5 bases from V and 3 bases from J, with 8 bases between. This CDR3 comprises 12 residues. CDR3 in amino acids: CASSEGGYEQYF. The CDR3 nucleotides are TGTGCCAGTAGTGAAGGGGGCTACGAGCAGTACTTC.

The chain employs TRBV7-2 and TRBJ2-5; 8 bases map to TRBD1. Germline CDR1 is SGHTA and CDR2 is FQGNSA. Trimming cost V 3 bases and J 5 bases; bases outside gene matches: 5. The CDR3 extends over 14 amino acids. The CDR3 DNA sequence: TGTGCCAGCAGCTTCCAGGGGGCGCGTGAGACCCAGTACTTC. Translation: CASSFQGARETQYF.

The chain joins TRBV7-9 to TRBJ1-2; weak D call: TRBD1 (5 bases). The CDR3 consists of 14 residues. Trimming shortened V by 4 bases and J by 4 bases, and 13 bases separated the two germline ends. Germline assignment: CDR1 SEHNR and CDR2 FQNEAQ (reference sequence). CDR3 nucleotide sequence: TGTGCCAGCAGCTCCACCACAGGATTCTATGGCTACACCTTC. Encoded protein: CASSSTTGFYGYTF.

The chain has TRBV27 and TRBJ2-3, with a weak D call TRBD2 (5 bases). Germline V lookup: CDR1 MNHEY, CDR2 SMNVEV (reference sequence). The CDR3 has 15 amino acids. The ends were cut back, 10 bases at V and 1 base at J, with 18 bases in the middle. The CDR3 loop reads CATRGRLRGTDTQYF. The CDR3 DNA follows: TGTGCCACCCGAGGGCGCCTGCGGGGCACAGATACGCAGTATTTT.

The V and J genes are TRBV7-6 and TRBJ2-3; 14 bases line up with TRBD2. Per the germline V gene, CDR1 is SGHVS and CDR2 is FNYEAQ. The CDR3 extends over 17 amino acids. V shed 1 base and J 6 bases; nucleotides not matched to a gene: 6. The CDR3 reads CASSLVATSGGADTQYF. The DNA for the CDR3 is TGTGCCAGCAGCTTAGTTGCGACTAGCGGGGGGGCGGATACGCAGTATTTT.

This clone was seen more than once but under ten times. The CDR3 reads CASSINGQGTSPLHF. In nucleotides, the CDR3 is TGTGCCAGCAGCATAAACGGACAGGGGACTTCACCCCTCCACTTT. The chain joins TRBV11-2 to TRBJ1-6; 9 nucleotides align to TRBD1. There are 15 residues in the CDR3. From germline, CDR1 is SGHAT and CDR2 FQNNGV. V dropped 5 bases and J dropped 9; count of bases not matched to a gene: 8.

This rearrangement joins TRBV2 to TRBJ2-7; 13 bases agree with TRBD2. Germline V lookup: CDR1 SNHLY, CDR2 FYNNEI. The CDR3 is made up of 14 amino acids. The ends lost 4 bases at V and 4 bases at J; junction bases unmatched: 1. As DNA, the CDR3 is TGTGCCAGCAGTGGGACTAGCGGGAGTTACGAGCAGTACTTC. This translates into CASSGTSGSYEQYF.

This chain connects TRBV27 to TRBJ1-2, with D uncertain. Per germline, CDR1 MNHEY and CDR2 SMNVEV (reference sequence). The CDR3 runs 14 residues. V shed 2 bases and J shed 8 bases, with 15 bases lying between them. CDR3 coding DNA: TGTGCCAGCAGTTTAAGATCCACCTCTATGGGCTACACCTTC. Residues: CASSLRSTSMGYTF.

The genes are TRBV6-5 and TRBJ1-2; 8 bases fit TRBD1. Germline assignment: CDR1 MNHEY and CDR2 SVGAGI. Trimming removed 5 bases from V and 7 bases from J; junction bases left unmatched: 9. CDR3 length: 14 amino acids. This CDR3 is CASSPTRQGAGYTF. CDR3 nucleotide sequence: TGTGCCAGCAGTCCCACTAGGCAGGGGGCTGGCTACACCTTC.

The chain joins TRBV19 to TRBJ1-2; D is unresolved. The V end lost 5 bases, the J end lost 2 bases, and 9 bases lay between the germline ends. In germline, CDR1 is LNHDA, CDR2 SQIVND (reference sequence). This CDR3 region has 13 residues. The CDR3: CASSFRGNYGYTF. CDR3 DNA: TGTGCCAGTAGTTTTAGAGGAAACTATGGCTACACCTTC.

The rearrangement joins TRBV4-1 to TRBJ2-3, with 9 bases aligning to TRBD2. This CDR3 is built from 17 residues. CDR1 is MGHRA and CDR2 is YSYEKL in the germline V gene. After removal of 4 bases from V and 4 bases from J, the junction contained 12 bases not matched to a gene. CDR3 region: CASSRGVSGSGSDTQYF. The CDR3 DNA reads as TGCGCCAGCAGCCGGGGGGTTAGCGGGAGTGGGTCAGATACGCAGTATTTT.

The rearrangement links TRBV9 to TRBJ2-5; 13 bases align to TRBD2. Germline V gene sequence: CDR1 SGDLS, CDR2 YYNGEE. This CDR3 comprises 15 residues. The J segment lost 5 bases and the V segment lost 1 base, leaving 2 bases of the junction unmatched. In DNA, the CDR3 is TGTGCCAGCAGCGTAACTAGCGGGAGGGGGGAGACCCAGTACTTC. It specifies CASSVTSGRGETQYF.

This sequence joins TRBV28 and TRBJ2-1; TRBD2 agrees at 10 bases. Germline loops: CDR1 MDHEN, CDR2 SYDVKM. V lost 0 bases to trimming and J lost 7 bases; unmatched junction nucleotides: 9. The CDR3 is 17 residues long. The CDR3 loop reads CASSLWNLAGELNEQFF. The CDR3 nucleotides read TGTGCCAGCAGTTTATGGAACCTAGCGGGAGAACTGAATGAGCAGTTCTTC.